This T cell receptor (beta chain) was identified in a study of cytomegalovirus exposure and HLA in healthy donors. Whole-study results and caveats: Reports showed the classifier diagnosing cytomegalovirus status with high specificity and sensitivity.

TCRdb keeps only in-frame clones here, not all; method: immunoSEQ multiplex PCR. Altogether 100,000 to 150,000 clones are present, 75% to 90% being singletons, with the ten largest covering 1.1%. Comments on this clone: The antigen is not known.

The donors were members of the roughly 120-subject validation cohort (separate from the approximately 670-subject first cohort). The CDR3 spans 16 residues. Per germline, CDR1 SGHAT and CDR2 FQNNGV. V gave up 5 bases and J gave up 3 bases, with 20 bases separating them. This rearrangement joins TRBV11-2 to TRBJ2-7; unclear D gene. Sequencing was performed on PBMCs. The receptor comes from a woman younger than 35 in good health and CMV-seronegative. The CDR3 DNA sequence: TGTGCCAGCAGCCCTCAACCAGACGGAGCCTTCTACGAGCAGTACTTC. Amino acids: CASSPQPDGAFYEQYF.